These 25 T cell receptor beta chains were sequenced from one sample in a study of T cell repertoires in cytomegalovirus infection. For these TCRs, the target antigens are not known. TCRdb re-analysed the reads in MiXCR, keeping a single row per CDR3 protein. The profile shows 400,000 to 600,000 distinct CDR3 sequences, under 45% of them singletons. The sequences come from cultured PBMCs, collected from culture after CMV antigen stimulation. These receptors were obtained from a human donor in good health (CMV status not recorded). Some clones in this sample may be carry-over from other donors' samples.

This chain joins TRBV7-2 and TRBJ2-7; 12 bases align to TRBD1. The CDR3 extends over 15 amino acids. Trimming took 1 base from V and 7 from J; bases not matched to a gene: 5. Germline-derived CDR1 and CDR2 are SGHTA and FQGNSA. The CDR3 is CASSLVGDRGPEQYF. The CDR3 DNA reads as TGTGCCAGCAGCTTAGTAGGGGACAGGGGGCCTGAGCAGTACTTC.

J is TRBJ2-2 and V is TRBV6-6; 7 bases line up with TRBD1. The V segment lost 6 bases and the J segment 4 bases; nucleotides outside the gene matches: 5. The length of the CDR3 is 14 residues. Per germline, CDR1 MNHNY and CDR2 SVGAGI (reference sequence). Here the CDR3 reads CASSSGQFTGELFF. The CDR3, as DNA: TGTGCCAGCAGCTCGGGACAGTTCACCGGGGAGCTGTTTTTT.

Here the CDR3 reads CASSHRVAGYNEQFF. Written as DNA, the CDR3 is TGCGCCAGCAGCCACCGGGTAGCGGGTTACAATGAGCAGTTCTTC. The chain carries TRBV4-1 and TRBJ2-1; 7 nucleotides match TRBD2. Germline V gene data show CDR1 as MGHRA and CDR2 as YSYEKL. The CDR3 covers 15 residues. V dropped 3 bases and J dropped 4; count of bases not matched to a gene: 6.

The CDR3 protein is CSVVGKEETQYF. In DNA form, the CDR3 reads TGCAGCGTTGTGGGGAAGGAAGAGACCCAGTACTTC. The chain links TRBV29-1 to TRBJ2-5; D call uncertain. V lost 4 bases and J 3 bases, leaving 9 bases between the germline ends. The length of the CDR3 is 12 residues. CDR1 is SQVTM, CDR2 ANQGSEA, per germline.

The J gene is TRBJ2-7, the V gene TRBV4-3; TRBD2 aligns across 7 bases. J gave up 2 bases and V 0 bases, and 4 bases lay outside the gene matches. CDR1 and CDR2 from the germline V gene are LGHNA and YSLEER. The CDR3 runs 15 residues. This CDR3 is CASSQERGGPYEQYF. The CDR3 DNA is TGCGCCAGCAGCCAAGAGAGGGGAGGGCCCTACGAGCAGTACTTC.

The rearrangement uses TRBV27 and TRBJ1-2; 8 bases are shared with TRBD1. J was trimmed by 4 bases and V by 0 bases; bases with no gene match: 25. The CDR3 consists of 22 residues. CDR1 and CDR2 (germline): MNHEY, SMNVEV (reference sequence). As DNA, the CDR3 is TGTGCCAGCAGTTTATCGTACGTTGGACAGGGAAGGTCTCACGGGACTCTCTATGGCTACACCTTC. Translation: CASSLSYVGQGRSHGTLYGYTF.

For the CDR3, the DNA is TGTGCCAGCTCACCGGAGACTAGTTTTTCCTACAATGAGCAGTTCTTC. Its protein is CASSPETSFSYNEQFF. The V call is TRBV18, the J call TRBJ2-1; weak D call: TRBD2 (6 bases). Trimming removed 3 bases at V and 1 base at J, with 13 bases between. Germline V gives CDR1 KGHSH, CDR2 LQKENI. This CDR3 has 16 amino acids.

This clonotype was observed a few times. The chain joins TRBV7-2 to TRBJ2-3, with 15 nucleotides matching TRBD2. There are 20 residues in the CDR3. The V gene end was trimmed by 5 bases and the J gene end by 2 bases; junction bases not matched to a gene: 14. Per the germline V gene, CDR1 is SGHTA and CDR2 is FQGNSA. CDR3 DNA: TGTGCCAGCAGCCCTAGAGTCGGACTAGCGGGAGGGCCCTCCACAGATACGCAGTATTTT. It yields the protein CASSPRVGLAGGPSTDTQYF.

This chain connects TRBV7-8 to TRBJ2-5; 9 nucleotides align to TRBD1. Trimming removed 5 bases from V and 2 bases from J; junction bases left unmatched: 6. CDR1 SGHVS and CDR2 FQNEAQ come from the germline V gene. CDR3 size: 15 residues. The CDR3 loop is CASSPRQGGQETQYF. The CDR3 bases are TGTGCCAGCAGCCCCCGACAGGGGGGTCAAGAGACCCAGTACTTC.

This chain connects TRBV12-3 or TRBV12-4 to TRBJ2-7; D tentatively reads TRBD1 or TRBD2 (5 bases each). V was clipped by 5 bases and J by 9 bases, with 20 bases between them. This CDR3 is 14 amino acids long. For the CDR3, the DNA is TGTGCCAGCAGTCAAACGCCTCAGGGCGGGTGGCAGTACTTC. As protein: CASSQTPQGGWQYF.

The table lists this clonotype with many counts. V and J are TRBV7-2 and TRBJ2-7; TRBD1 matches at 9 bases. Germline CDR1 and CDR2: SGHTA and FQGNSA. V dropped 5 bases and J dropped 2; count of bases not matched to a gene: 4. The CDR3 has 14 residues. The CDR3 region has the DNA TGTGCCAGCAGCCCCGGGACAGGGACCTACGAGCAGTACTTC. This encodes CASSPGTGTYEQYF.

The V gene is TRBV6-5, the J gene TRBJ2-1; D is uncertain. CDR1 is MNHEY, CDR2 SVGAGI, per germline. The CDR3 contains 14 residues. The V end lost 5 bases, the J end lost 7 bases, and 15 bases lay between the germline ends. In nucleotides, the CDR3 is TGTGCCAGCAGTACCTCCCTCCCCGATAATGAGCAGTTCTTC. Its translation is CASSTSLPDNEQFF.

This chain connects TRBV25-1 to TRBJ2-1; D is possibly TRBD2 (7 bases). The CDR3 covers 16 residues. Germline CDR1 reads MGHDK; CDR2 reads SYGVNS. The V end was cut by 6 bases, the J end by 4 bases, with 19 bases between. The CDR3 loop reads CASRSLGGLQYNEQFF. The CDR3 coding sequence is TGTGCCAGCAGATCACTCGGGGGGCTACAATACAATGAGCAGTTCTTC.

V usage is TRBV6-2 or TRBV6-3 and J usage is TRBJ2-3; D is unresolved. The CDR3 extends over 12 amino acids. CDR1 is MNHEY and CDR2 is SVGEGT in the germline V gene. V was trimmed by 5 bases and J by 5 bases, leaving 8 bases between them. The CDR3 region is CASSILGDTQYF. The CDR3 DNA follows: TGTGCCAGCAGTATACTCGGAGATACGCAGTATTTT.

The V and J genes are TRBV7-2 and TRBJ2-7; TRBD1 is a possible D gene (5 bases). Germline CDR1 and CDR2: SGHTA and FQGNSA. The CDR3 is 13 amino acids. V was clipped by 2 bases and J by 3 bases, with 8 bases between them. In nucleotides, the CDR3 is TGTGCCAGCAGCTTATATCAGGGCTACGAGCAGTACTTC. Translating it yields CASSLYQGYEQYF.

This clonotype was observed a handful of times. The chain recombines TRBV7-6 with TRBJ2-3; 8 positions match TRBD2. This CDR3 region has 15 residues. Looked up from germline, CDR1 is SGHVS and CDR2 is FNYEAQ. V lost 5 bases and J lost 4; bases outside the gene matches: 8. The CDR3 reads CASSLGLAPPDTQYF. Written as DNA, the CDR3 is TGTGCCAGCAGCCTCGGACTAGCTCCACCAGATACGCAGTATTTT.

The chain is built from TRBV4-1 and TRBJ2-5, with D possibly matching TRBD2 (6 bases). V dropped 5 bases and J dropped 7 bases, with 20 bases sitting between them. Germline loops: CDR1 MGHRA, CDR2 YSYEKL. This CDR3 region has 15 residues. The CDR3 reads CASSTRSGLGGTQYF. CDR3 DNA sequence: TGCGCCAGCAGCACCCGCTCGGGACTCGGAGGGACCCAGTACTTC.

The chain recombines TRBV27 with TRBJ2-3, with D possibly TRBD2 on 5 matching bases. CDR1 and CDR2 from the germline V gene are MNHEY and SMNVEV (reference sequence). The ends were cut back, 6 bases at V and 5 bases at J, with 9 bases in the middle. The CDR3 runs to 12 residues. The DNA of the CDR3 is TGTGCCAGCAGACAAAGCGGAGATACGCAGTATTTT. Its translation: CASRQSGDTQYF.

The gene calls are TRBV12-3 or TRBV12-4 and TRBJ1-2; D is undetermined. The CDR3 sequence is 16 residues long. Trimming took off 3 bases at V and 2 bases at J, with 16 bases between the two ends. As DNA, the CDR3 is TGTGCCAGCAGTTTCGTCGGCGGGAGGAGCAACTATGGCTACACCTTC. Translated: CASSFVGGRSNYGYTF.

This clonotype was seen only a few times. The V and J genes are TRBV19 and TRBJ2-3, with a weak D call TRBD1 (5 bases). Trimming took 8 bases from V and 6 from J, leaving 15 bases between them. Germline V CDR1 and CDR2: LNHDA, SQIVND (reference sequence). This CDR3 region has 13 residues. CDR3 coding DNA: TGTGCCAGTGGGGCTGTCTTCGTTGATACGCAGTATTTT. Residues: CASGAVFVDTQYF.

This clonotype was counted between two and nine times. The J gene is TRBJ2-5, the V gene TRBV7-9; TRBD2 matches at 7 bases. The CDR3 is 17 residues long. Trimming removed 0 bases from V and 4 bases from J; junction bases left unmatched: 11. The germline CDR1 and CDR2 sequences are SEHNR and FQNEAQ (reference sequence). The chain's CDR3 is CASSLALRAGETETQYF. The CDR3 bases are TGTGCCAGCAGCTTAGCGCTGAGGGCGGGGGAAACAGAGACCCAGTACTTC.

This rearrangement joins TRBV6-1 to TRBJ2-7, with TRBD2 matching 9 bases. CDR1 and CDR2 (germline): MNHNS, SASEGT. Trimming removed 10 bases from V and 6 bases from J; junction bases left unmatched: 22. The CDR3 covers 17 residues. The CDR3 loop reads CATRPGTSNAPWVEQYF. The CDR3, as DNA: TGTGCCACGAGGCCTGGGACTAGCAACGCCCCCTGGGTCGAGCAGTACTTC.

The table lists this clonotype with a count of one. This sequence joins TRBV5-4 and TRBJ2-7; D is undetermined. This CDR3 is 15 amino acids long. V lost 0 bases to trimming and J lost 7 bases, with 17 bases between them. The germline gives CDR1 SGHNT, CDR2 YYREEE (reference sequence). DNA for the CDR3: TGTGCCAGCAGCTTGGCGGCCAGCCCACTACGTGAGCAGTACTTC. It is translated as CASSLAASPLREQYF.

This clonotype has only a few counts. This chain connects TRBV11-2 to TRBJ1-5, with D hard to call. Trimming pared 5 bases from V and 5 bases from J, leaving 10 bases between. Germline lookup yields CDR1 SGHAT and CDR2 FQNNGV. The CDR3 has 13 residues. The CDR3 loop reads CASSPDGDQPQHF. The CDR3 bases are TGTGCCAGCAGCCCGGACGGGGATCAGCCCCAGCATTTT.

The V call is TRBV12-5, the J call TRBJ1-1; D unresolved. This CDR3 has 11 residues. Trimming removed 6 bases at V and 8 bases at J, with 10 bases between. Germline values: CDR1 LGHNT, CDR2 FRNRAP. CDR3 nucleotide sequence: TGTGCTAGTGGGATAGGATACGAAGCTTTCTTT. Translation gives CASGIGYEAFF.